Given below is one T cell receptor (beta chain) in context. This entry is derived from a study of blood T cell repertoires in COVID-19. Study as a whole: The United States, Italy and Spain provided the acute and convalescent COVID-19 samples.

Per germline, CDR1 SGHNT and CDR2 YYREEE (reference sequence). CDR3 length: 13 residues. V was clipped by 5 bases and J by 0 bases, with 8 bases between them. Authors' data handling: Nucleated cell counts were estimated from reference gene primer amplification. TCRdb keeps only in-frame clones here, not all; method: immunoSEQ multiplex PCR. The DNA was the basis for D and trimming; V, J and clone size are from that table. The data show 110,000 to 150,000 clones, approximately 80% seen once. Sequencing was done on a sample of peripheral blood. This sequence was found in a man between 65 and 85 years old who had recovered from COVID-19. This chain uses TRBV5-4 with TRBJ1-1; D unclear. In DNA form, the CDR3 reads TGTGCCAGCAGAGAGGATCTGAACACTGAAGCTTTCTTT. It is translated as CASREDLNTEAFF.